The sequence of this T cell receptor (beta chain) was determined in a study of shared clonotypes between healthy human individuals. A remark on this clone: Its antigen is unidentified.

General observations from the study: Among donors, the sharing of clonotypes was expected to be influenced by sequencing depth.

Trimming at V came to 2 bases and at J to 6 bases, leaving 3 bases not matched to a gene. Germline V gene sequence: CDR1 SNHLY, CDR2 FYNNEI. The CDR3 totals 14 residues. A split of CD4+ cells into CD45RA+ naive and CD45RA-negative memory subsets was performed. The protocol was immunoSEQ multiplex PCR, while the TCRdb copy is restricted to in-frame clones and leaves out a portion. The data hold around 1.6 million clones, with nearly 99% observed a single time. V usage is TRBV2 and J usage is TRBJ2-5; 10 positions agree with TRBD2. This TCR was sampled from a man in his thirties or forties in good health. Sequenced input: naive CD4+ T cells sorted from blood. Subset indicated: CD45RA+ positively selected. The chain's CDR3 is CASSESSGSKTQYF. The CDR3 region has the DNA TGTGCCAGCAGTGAATCTAGCGGGAGCAAGACCCAGTACTTC.